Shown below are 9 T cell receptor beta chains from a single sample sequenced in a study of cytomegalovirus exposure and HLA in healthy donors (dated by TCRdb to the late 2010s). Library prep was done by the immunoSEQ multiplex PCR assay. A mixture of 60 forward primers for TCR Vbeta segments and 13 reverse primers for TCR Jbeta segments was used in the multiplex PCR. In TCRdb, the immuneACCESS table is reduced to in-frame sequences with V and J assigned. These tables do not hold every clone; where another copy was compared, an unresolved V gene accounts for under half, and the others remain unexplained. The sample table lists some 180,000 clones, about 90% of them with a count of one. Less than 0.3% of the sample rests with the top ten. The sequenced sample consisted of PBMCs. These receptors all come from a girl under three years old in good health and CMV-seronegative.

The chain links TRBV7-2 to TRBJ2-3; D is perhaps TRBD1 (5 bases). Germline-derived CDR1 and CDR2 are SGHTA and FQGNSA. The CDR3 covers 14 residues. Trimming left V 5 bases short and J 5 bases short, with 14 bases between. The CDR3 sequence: CASSQTGLGDTQYF. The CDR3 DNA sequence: TGTGCCAGCAGCCAAACAGGATTAGGAGATACGCAGTATTTT.

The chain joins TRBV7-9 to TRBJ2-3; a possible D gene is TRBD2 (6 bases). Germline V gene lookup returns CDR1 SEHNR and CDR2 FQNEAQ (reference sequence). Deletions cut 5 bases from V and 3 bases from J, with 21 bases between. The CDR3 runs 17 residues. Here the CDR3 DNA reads TGTGCCAGCAGCCTAATAGAAACACCGGGAGCGACAGATACGCAGTATTTT. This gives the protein CASSLIETPGATDTQYF.

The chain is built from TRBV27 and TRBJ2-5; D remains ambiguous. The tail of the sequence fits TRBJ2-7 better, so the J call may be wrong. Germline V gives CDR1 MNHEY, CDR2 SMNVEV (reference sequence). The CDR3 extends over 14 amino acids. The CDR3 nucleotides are TGTGCCAGCAGTTCGATCCCTAATTACGTCGAGCAGTACTTC. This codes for CASSSIPNYVEQYF.

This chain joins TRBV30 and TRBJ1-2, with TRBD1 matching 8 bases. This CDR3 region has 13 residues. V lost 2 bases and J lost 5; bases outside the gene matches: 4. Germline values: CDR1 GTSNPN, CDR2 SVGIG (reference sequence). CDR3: CAWSQGAEYGYTF. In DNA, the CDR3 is TGTGCCTGGAGTCAGGGGGCGGAGTATGGCTACACCTTC.

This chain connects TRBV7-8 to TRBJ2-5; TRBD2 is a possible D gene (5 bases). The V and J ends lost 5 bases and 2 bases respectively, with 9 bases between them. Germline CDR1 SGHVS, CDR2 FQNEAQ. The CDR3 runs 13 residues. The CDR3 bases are TGTGCCAGCAGCCCCGGACTTCAAGAGACCCAGTACTTC. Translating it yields CASSPGLQETQYF.

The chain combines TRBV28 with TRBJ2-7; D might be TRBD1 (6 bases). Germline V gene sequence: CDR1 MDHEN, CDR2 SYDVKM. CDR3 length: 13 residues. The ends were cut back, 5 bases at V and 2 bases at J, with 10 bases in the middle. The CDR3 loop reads CASSPGHAYEQYF. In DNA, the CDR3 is TGTGCCAGCAGTCCGGGACACGCCTACGAGCAGTACTTC.

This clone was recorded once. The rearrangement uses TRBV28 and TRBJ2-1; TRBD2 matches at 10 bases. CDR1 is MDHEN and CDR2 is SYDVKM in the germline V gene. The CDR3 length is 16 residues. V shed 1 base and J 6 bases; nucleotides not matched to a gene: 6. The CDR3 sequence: CASSLSVAGGGNEQFF. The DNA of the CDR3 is TGTGCCAGCAGTTTATCCGTAGCGGGAGGAGGCAATGAGCAGTTCTTC.

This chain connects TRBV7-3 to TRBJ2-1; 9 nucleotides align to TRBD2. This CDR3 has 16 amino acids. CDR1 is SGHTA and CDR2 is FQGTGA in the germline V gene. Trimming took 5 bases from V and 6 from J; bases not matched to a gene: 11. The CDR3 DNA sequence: TGTGCCAGCAGCCCTTACAGGGGACTAGCTGGCAATGAGCAGTTCTTC. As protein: CASSPYRGLAGNEQFF. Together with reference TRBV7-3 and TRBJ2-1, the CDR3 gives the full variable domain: GAGVSQTPSNKVTEKGKYVELRCDPISGHTALYWYRQSLGQGPEFLIYFQGTGAADDSGLPNDRFFAVRPEGSVSTLKIQRTERGDSAVYLCASSPYRGLAGNEQFFGPGTRLTVL.

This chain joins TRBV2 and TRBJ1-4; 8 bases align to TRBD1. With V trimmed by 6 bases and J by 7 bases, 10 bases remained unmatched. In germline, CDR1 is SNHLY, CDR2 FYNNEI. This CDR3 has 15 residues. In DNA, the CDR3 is TGTGCCAGCAGCCTGGACAGGGTCGGTGGTGAAAAACTGTTTTTT. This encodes CASSLDRVGGEKLFF.